This TCR beta chain originates from a study of blood T cell repertoires in COVID-19. The age range of participants was about 18 to 100 years, with residence in about two dozen US areas. Participants' own reports of clinical history determined their cohort assignment. The protocol was immunoSEQ multiplex PCR, while the TCRdb copy is restricted to in-frame clones and leaves out a portion. The data hold about 270,000 clones, with around nine tenths observed a single time. This TCR came from a woman aged 55-69 years in a cohort exposed to, infected with or recovered from COVID-19 (not recorded which). Sequencing was performed on PBMCs or T cells enriched from blood (not recorded which).

This CDR3 is CASSRGQGANNEQFF. CDR3 in DNA: TGCGCCAGCAGCCGAGGACAGGGCGCGAACAATGAGCAGTTCTTC. The V call is TRBV4-3, the J call TRBJ2-1; 8 bases line up with TRBD1. Per the germline V gene, CDR1 is LGHNA and CDR2 is YSLEER. V lost 4 bases to trimming and J lost 5 bases; unmatched junction nucleotides: 7. CDR3 size: 15 residues.